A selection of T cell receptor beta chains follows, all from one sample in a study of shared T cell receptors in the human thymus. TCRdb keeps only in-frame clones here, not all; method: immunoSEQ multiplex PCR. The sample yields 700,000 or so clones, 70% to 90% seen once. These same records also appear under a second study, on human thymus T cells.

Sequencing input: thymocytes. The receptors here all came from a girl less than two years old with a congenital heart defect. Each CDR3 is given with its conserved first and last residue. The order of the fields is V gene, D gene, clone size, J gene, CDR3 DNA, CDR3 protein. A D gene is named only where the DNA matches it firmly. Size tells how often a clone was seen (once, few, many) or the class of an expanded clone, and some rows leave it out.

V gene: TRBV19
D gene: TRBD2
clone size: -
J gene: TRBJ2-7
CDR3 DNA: TGTGCCAGTAGTATAGAAGGGCGAGGGACTAGCGGCTCCTACGAGCAGTACTTC
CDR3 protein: CASSIEGRGTSGSYEQYF

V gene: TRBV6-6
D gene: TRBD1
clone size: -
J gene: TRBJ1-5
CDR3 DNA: TGTGCCAGCAGTTACTCGACGGGACAGATCAATCAGCCCCAGCATTTT
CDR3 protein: CASSYSTGQINQPQHF

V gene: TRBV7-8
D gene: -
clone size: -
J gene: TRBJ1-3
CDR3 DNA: TGTGCCAGCACCCGTTTTCCTGGAAACACCATATATTTT
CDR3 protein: CASTRFPGNTIYF

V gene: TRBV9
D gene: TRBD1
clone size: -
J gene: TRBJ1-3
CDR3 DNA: TGTGCCAGCAGCGCCCCGGGACAGGGACAATCTGGAAACACCATATATTTT
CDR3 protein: CASSAPGQGQSGNTIYF

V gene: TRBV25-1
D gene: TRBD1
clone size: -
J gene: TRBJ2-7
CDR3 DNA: TGTGCCAGCAGTGTCGGTCAGGGGGCGATCAGTGGACTCTACGAGCAGTACTTC
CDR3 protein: CASSVGQGAISGLYEQYF

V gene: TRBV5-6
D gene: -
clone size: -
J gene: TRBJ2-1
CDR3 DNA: TGTGCCAGCAGCTTGGGGGGCGGTCCCTGGAATGAGCAGTTCTTC
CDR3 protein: CASSLGGGPWNEQFF

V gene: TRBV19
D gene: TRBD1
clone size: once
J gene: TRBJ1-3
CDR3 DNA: TGTGCCAGTAGTACCCCGGGCAGGGGGTTGTCTGGAAACACCATATATTTT
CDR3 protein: CASSTPGRGLSGNTIYF

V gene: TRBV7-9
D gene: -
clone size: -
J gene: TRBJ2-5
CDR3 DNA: TGTGCCAGCAGCTCCCCCTTCAGGGTGAACCAAGAGACCCAGTACTTC
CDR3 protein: CASSSPFRVNQETQYF

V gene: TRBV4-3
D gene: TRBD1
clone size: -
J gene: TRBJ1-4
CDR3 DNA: TGCGCCAGCAGCCAGCTTGAGAACACAGGGGGCTTTAATGAAAAACTGTTTTTT
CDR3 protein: CASSQLENTGGFNEKLFF

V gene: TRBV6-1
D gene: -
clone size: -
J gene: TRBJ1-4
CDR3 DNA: TGTGCCAGCAGTACAGGGTTAGGCGGTGAAAAACTGTTTTTT
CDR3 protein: CASSTGLGGEKLFF

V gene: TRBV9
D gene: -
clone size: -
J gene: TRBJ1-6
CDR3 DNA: TGTGCCAGCACCGGAGCCGTGGGGGGGGGTGGTTCACCCCTCCACTTT
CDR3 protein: CASTGAVGGGGSPLHF

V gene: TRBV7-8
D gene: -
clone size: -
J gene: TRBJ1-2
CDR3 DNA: TGTGCCAGCAGCTTAAAAGAGGCGGCTTCTAACTATGGCTACACCTTC
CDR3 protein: CASSLKEAASNYGYTF

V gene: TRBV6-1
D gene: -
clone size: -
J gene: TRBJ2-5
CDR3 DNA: TGTGCCAGCACAGGCAGGGCAGGGTCCCAGACCCAGTACTTC
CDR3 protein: CASTGRAGSQTQYF

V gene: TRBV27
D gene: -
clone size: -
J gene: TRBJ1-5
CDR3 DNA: TGTGCCAGCAGTCCCCCCGGGTGGAATCAGCCCCAGCATTTT
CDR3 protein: CASSPPGWNQPQHF

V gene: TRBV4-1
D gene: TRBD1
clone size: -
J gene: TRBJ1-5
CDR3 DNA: TGCGCCAGCAGCCAAGACGCGGACCGGGACAGGGTCAATCAGCCCCAGCATTTT
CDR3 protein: CASSQDADRDRVNQPQHF

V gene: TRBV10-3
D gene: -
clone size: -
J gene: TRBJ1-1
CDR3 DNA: TGTGCCATCAGTGACGGCAGGAGGGGTACTGAAGCTTTCTTT
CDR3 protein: CAISDGRRGTEAFF

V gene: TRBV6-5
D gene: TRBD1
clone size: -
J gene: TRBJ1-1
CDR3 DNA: TGTGCCAGCAGCGGACAGGGGGCCTCTGAAGCTTTCTTT
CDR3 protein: CASSGQGASEAFF

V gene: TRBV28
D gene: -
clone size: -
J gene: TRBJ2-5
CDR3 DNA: TGTGCCATCGGGGGTGTAGGAGAGACCCAGTACTTC
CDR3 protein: CAIGGVGETQYF

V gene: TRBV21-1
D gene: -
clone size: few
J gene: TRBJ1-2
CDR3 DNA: TGTGCCAGCAGCAACCGAGGAGGGACGGGGGGCTACACCTTC
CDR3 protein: CASSNRGGTGGYTF

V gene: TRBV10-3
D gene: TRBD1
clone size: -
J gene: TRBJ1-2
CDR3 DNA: TGTGCCATCAGTGAGTCTGGGGACAGACCACTCGACTATGGCTACACCTTC
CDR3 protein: CAISESGDRPLDYGYTF

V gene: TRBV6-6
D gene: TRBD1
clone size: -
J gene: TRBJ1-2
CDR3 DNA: TGTGCCAGCAGACCCGGGACAGAGTATGGCTACACCTTC
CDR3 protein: CASRPGTEYGYTF

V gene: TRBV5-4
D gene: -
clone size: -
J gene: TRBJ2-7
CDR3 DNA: TGTGCCAGCAGCTTGCGAACGCAGGGTGACCCACGCTACGAGCAGTACTTC
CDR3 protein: CASSLRTQGDPRYEQYF

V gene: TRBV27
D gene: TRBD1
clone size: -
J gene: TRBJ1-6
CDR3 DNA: TGTGCCAGCAGGGGGACAGTCGCAACTCGGCAGGTTCCACATTCGCGAAATTCACCCCTCCACTTT
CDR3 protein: CASRGTVATRQVPHSRNSPLHF

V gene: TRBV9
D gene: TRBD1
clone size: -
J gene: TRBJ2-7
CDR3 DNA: TGTGCCAGCAGTGAAACCCCGACAGGGGTCTACGAGCAGTACTTC
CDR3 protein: CASSETPTGVYEQYF

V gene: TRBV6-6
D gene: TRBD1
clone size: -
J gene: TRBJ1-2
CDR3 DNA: TGTGCCAGCAACTACGGGGAGCTGACAGGGAACTATGGCTACACCTTC
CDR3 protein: CASNYGELTGNYGYTF

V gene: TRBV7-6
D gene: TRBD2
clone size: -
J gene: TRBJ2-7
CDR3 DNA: TGTGCCAGCAGCCCAAAAGGGAATCTAGCGGGGGGGACCTACGAGCAGTACTTC
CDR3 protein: CASSPKGNLAGGTYEQYF

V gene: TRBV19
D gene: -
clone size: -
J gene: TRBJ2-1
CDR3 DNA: TGTGCCAGTTTAGACAGAATCTACAATGAGCAGTTCTTC
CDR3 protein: CASLDRIYNEQFF

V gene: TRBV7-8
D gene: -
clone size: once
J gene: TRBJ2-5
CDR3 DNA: TGTGCCAGCAGCATTCCCGCAGGATTTGGAGAGACCCAGTACTTC
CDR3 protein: CASSIPAGFGETQYF

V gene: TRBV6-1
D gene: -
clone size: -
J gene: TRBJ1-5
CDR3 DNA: TGTGCCAGCAGTGATCGACAGGTTAGCAATCAGCCCCAGCATTTT
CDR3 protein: CASSDRQVSNQPQHF

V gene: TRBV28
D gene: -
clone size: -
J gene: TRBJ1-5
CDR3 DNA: TGTGCCAGCAAAGCCGGGACACCGAATCAGCCCCAGCATTTT
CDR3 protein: CASKAGTPNQPQHF

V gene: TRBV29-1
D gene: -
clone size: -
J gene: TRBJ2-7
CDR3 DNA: TGCAGCGTTGTTTTAGGCGAGGGAGCCTACGAGCAGTACTTC
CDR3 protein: CSVVLGEGAYEQYF

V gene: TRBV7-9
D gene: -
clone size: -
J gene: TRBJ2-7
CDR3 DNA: TGTGCCAGCAGCCCTCCCCACCGCATCAGCTCCTACGAGCAGTACTTC
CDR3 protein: CASSPPHRISSYEQYF

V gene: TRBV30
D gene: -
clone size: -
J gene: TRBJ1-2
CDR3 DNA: TGTGCCTGGAACCCCGGACAGCCATATGGCTACACCTTC
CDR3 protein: CAWNPGQPYGYTF

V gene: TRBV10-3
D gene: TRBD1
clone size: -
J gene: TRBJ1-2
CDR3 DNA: TGTGCCATCAGTACTACAGGGGGCGAAGGTGGCTACACCTTC
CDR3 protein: CAISTTGGEGGYTF

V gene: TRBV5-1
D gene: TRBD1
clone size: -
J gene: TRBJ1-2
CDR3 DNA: TGCGCCAGCAGCGGTGGTAGGGGACAGGAGGGTGGCTACACCTTC
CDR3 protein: CASSGGRGQEGGYTF

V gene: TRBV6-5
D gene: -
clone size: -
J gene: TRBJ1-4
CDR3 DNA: TGTGCCAGCAGTCCTGGCGGGGTTCAAGAAAAACTGTTTTTT
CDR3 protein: CASSPGGVQEKLFF

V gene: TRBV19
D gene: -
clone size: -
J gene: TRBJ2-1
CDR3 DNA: TGTGCCAGTAGTCCCCGAGGCTACAATGAGCAGTTCTTC
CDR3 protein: CASSPRGYNEQFF